This T cell receptor beta chain comes out of a study of T cells in Graves' hyperthyroidism and ophthalmopathy (dated by TCRdb to about 2019). Some background on the complete study: Peripheral blood samples were taken at the time of initial diagnosis, prior to any treatment. TCR V-J signatures able to tell the groups apart were searched for in a discovery cohort of 90 to 100 patients, of whom approximately 40 had Graves' ophthalmopathy and some 60 had stable Graves' hyperthyroidism. The roughly 100 discovery patients were divided at random into training and test sets in a 7:3 ratio. Whether ophthalmopathy could be predicted prospectively was tested in an independent validation cohort made up of roughly 19 hyperthyroidism patients plus 17 patients who later progressed to ophthalmopathy. TCR Vbeta CDR3 sequencing of around 130 peripheral blood samples (43 ophthalmopathy, around 80 hyperthyroidism and around 17 progressor patients) is reported in the paper. Thyroid tissue and blood T-cell repertoires from about 6 Graves' hyperthyroidism patients were also compared in the study. Following sampling, methimazole starting at 30 mg daily was given to hyperthyroidism patients, and high-dose intravenous methylprednisolone was given to ophthalmopathy patients.

The TCR beta CDR3 regions were amplified from the RNA transcripts. The TCR CDR3 was subjected to a first round of RT-PCR using the HTBI primer set and the Qiagen OneStep RT-PCR kit. The libraries were constructed in a second round of multiplex PCR and then size-selected and purified. Sequencing of the libraries was done on an Illumina HiSeq2000 using paired-end 100 bp reads. Regarding the original processing steps: Raw data were processed with SOAPnuke, discarding reads with adapters, uncalled bases, mean Phred below 15, or no exact constant-primer or identifier match. COPE v1.2.5 was used to merge high-quality paired reads, and clonotypes were defined as unique nucleotide sequences. MiTCR v1.1 was used to align the clonotypes against IMGT TRBV, TRBD and TRBJ reference segments. Only V-J combinations with frequency above 0.0001, covering 99% to 99.2% of repertoires, were analysed. A TCS score was defined as the ratio of F50 (clonal expansion) to E x V (chaos), with BLOSUM62-based TCRdist applied between CDR3 peptides within each V-J. Welch's t-statistics and random forest reduced 500 to 550 V-J features to 13, which were used in a naive Bayes classifier (R e1071). TCRdb reanalyzed the raw reads on its own, using fastp at Q25 for trimming and MiXCR for clone calling, and kept in-frame beta chains. Every distinct CDR3 protein forms one entry, paired with its most common genes and DNA. The V and J calls were not made by the authors but by TCRdb's processing. This sample holds 250,000 to 350,000 distinct CDR3 sequences; approximately 15% were observed only once. Over 50% of the sample is in the top ten clones.

Moderately to severely active disease, a Clinical Activity Score of at least 3, a NOSPECS grade of at least 4, and a duration under 3 months were present in ophthalmopathy patients. Exclusion was applied to patients with uncontrolled infections, other autoimmune diseases, pregnancy or lactation. Clinical symptoms, serum thyroxine and TRAb, thyroid ultrasound, and orbital computed tomography formed the basis for the diagnoses. Ficoll-Paque density gradient centrifugation was used to isolate PBMCs from around 10 ml of fresh peripheral blood. Trizol reagent was used to extract total RNA, and RNA quality was then checked on an Agilent 2100 Bioanalyzer. This clonotype was counted a few times. It lacks a known antigen. No much larger clone exists at a distance of one base, and base qualities are not known. Study-wide conclusions, independent of this receptor: In validation, progression to ophthalmopathy was predicted by the model with nearly 71% sensitivity and nearly 75% specificity, a median of around 5.9 months before onset. A 13 V-J signature model separated ophthalmopathy from stable hyperthyroidism, with around 91% sensitivity and about 81% specificity in cross-validation and 80%/75% in testing. No statistical method was used to fix the sample size in advance, and group allocation was not hidden from the investigators. Most expanded thyroid clonotypes (frequency above 0.001) were also detected in blood, suggesting blood repertoires may reflect thyroid immune responses.

The CDR3, from cysteine to phenylalanine, totals 13 residues. This entry keeps only the CDR3 DNA: 39 bases, framed from base 1. CDR1 DFQATT and CDR2 SNEGSKA were looked up in the germline V gene (reference sequence). Between the V and J ends, shortened by 0 bases and 8 bases respectively, the junction contains 13 bases. The clonotype comes from a woman in her sixties with Graves' ophthalmopathy. The specimen sequenced was blood. Here the chain combines TRBV20-1 and TRBJ1-2; the D gene is unclear. CDR3 loop: CSARDRQSRGYTF. The DNA sequence is TGCAGTGCTAGAGATCGGCAGAGCAGAGGCTACACCTTC.